A selection of T cell receptor beta chains follows, all from one sample in a study of T cell responses to AZD1222 COVID-19 vaccine. The data were produced by immunoSEQ multiplex PCR, yet TCRdb's version contains in-frame clones alone and is incomplete. The top ten clones hold around a quarter of a sample with 42,000 or so clones, about 88% of them seen once. The specimen comprised peripheral blood, sampled 28 days after the second dose of the MenACWY control vaccine. The receptor set was obtained from an adult who received the MenACWY meningococcal vaccine as a control. Each CDR3 is given with its conserved first and last residue. The D gene is left open where the match is weak.

v_gene: TRBV11-3; d_gene: TRBD1; CDR3aa: CASSFGQGAGDTQYF
v_gene: TRBV9; d_gene: .; CDR3aa: CASSVGLGAKNYEQYF
v_gene: TRBV28; d_gene: TRBD1; CDR3aa: CASTIQGGNTEAFF
v_gene: TRBV7-9; d_gene: .; CDR3aa: CASSLVPKNSPLHF
v_gene: TRBV5-6; d_gene: TRBD2; CDR3aa: CASNYRAGERSGELFF
v_gene: TRBV27; d_gene: .; CDR3aa: CASSFTVRAKNIQYF
v_gene: TRBV23-1; d_gene: .; CDR3aa: CASSPMTGYSPLHF
v_gene: TRBV10-2; d_gene: TRBD1; CDR3aa: CASSVGTGTDTQYF
v_gene: TRBV2; d_gene: .; CDR3aa: CASGPITDYNEQFF
v_gene: TRBV5-1; d_gene: TRBD2; CDR3aa: CASSLGGRESPLEQFF
v_gene: TRBV19; d_gene: .; CDR3aa: CASSIYGYFQPQHF
v_gene: TRBV7-9; d_gene: .; CDR3aa: CASSPKDRFNEKLFF
v_gene: TRBV11-2; d_gene: .; CDR3aa: CASSLSPGRQPQHF
v_gene: TRBV7-3; d_gene: TRBD2; CDR3aa: CASSLGLWGSGASTDTQYF
v_gene: TRBV9; d_gene: TRBD2; CDR3aa: CASSPTSGGSYEQYF
v_gene: TRBV28; d_gene: .; CDR3aa: CASSLIRNTEAFF
v_gene: TRBV28; d_gene: .; CDR3aa: CASSFWGSRDQPQHF
v_gene: TRBV9; d_gene: .; CDR3aa: CASSPRENYGYTF
v_gene: TRBV6-5; d_gene: TRBD1; CDR3aa: CASSRDRGSPQHF
v_gene: TRBV9; d_gene: TRBD1; CDR3aa: CASSSTGQGSGGTAFF
v_gene: TRBV7-9; d_gene: .; CDR3aa: CASSSFDIQYF
v_gene: TRBV27; d_gene: TRBD2; CDR3aa: CASQNLAGVGEQFF
v_gene: TRBV6-5; d_gene: TRBD1; CDR3aa: CASSYVRQGVGEQFF